The present entry profiles one T cell receptor (beta chain) with its context. Antigen unknown. In germline, CDR1 is KGHSH, CDR2 LQKENI. This CDR3 is 12 amino acids long. V was clipped by 8 bases and J by 6 bases, with 11 bases between them. Sequenced by immunoSEQ multiplex PCR; TCRdb stores in-frame clones only, minus some. Among 2,100 or so clones listed, just under 95% were seen once. This entry belongs to a study of T cell clonotyping in hematopoietic cell transplantation. Study outcomes and limitations: Cells were unsorted, so CD4 and CD8 contributions were not separated. Pathologically expanded recipient clonotypes increased progressively from day 30 to day 180 as diversity fell. Graft donor and pretransplant recipient Inverse Simpson Index values predicted broader posttransplant TCR diversity.

The clonotype comes from a man aged 45-65 years in good health. Some clones in this sample may be carry-over from other donors' samples. The sequencing sample was made of peripheral blood mononuclear cells. The chain recombines TRBV18 with TRBJ1-5; D is undetermined. CDR3 coding DNA: TGTGCCAGCCGCCTTCGGGGTCAGCCCCAGCATTTT. Translated, it gives CASRLRGQPQHF. The variable domain in full, completed from reference TRBV18 and TRBJ1-5, reads NAGVMQNPRHLVRRRGQEARLRCSPMKGHSHVYWYRQLPEEGLKFMVYLQKENIIDESGMPKERFSAEFPKEGPSILRIQQVVRGDSAAYFCASRLRGQPQHFGDGTRLSIL.